This T cell receptor (beta chain) was captured in a study of regulatory T cells in long-lasting Graves disease. Regarding the study as a whole: Thyroid tissue was not sampled; only peripheral blood was. Patients whose Graves' disease persisted exhibited lower TCR diversity than those newly diagnosed.

Time point given: persistent/refractory GD, antithyroid drugs over 5 years with positive TRAb. The TCR library used RNA extracted from PBMCs. Germline V CDR1 and CDR2: LNHNV, YYDKDF (reference sequence). The CDR3 length is 18 residues. Trimming stripped 5 bases from V and 0 bases from J, with 20 bases between. With respect to this clonotype: Antigen unknown.

Construction of the TCR beta libraries employed iRepertoire HTBI primers in conjunction with Arm-PCR of CDR3 regions. As handled by the study authors: Taken together, the samples had fewer than 65 TRBV and more than 12 TRBJ segments identified. TCRdb re-derived calls from the multiplex PCR reads in MiXCR, one entry per CDR3 protein. What appears here as the V and J calls and clone size reflects TCRdb's work, not the paper's. Of hundreds of thousands of distinct CDR3 sequences listed, about 22% are singletons. The chain combines TRBV15 with TRBJ1-3; no definite D call. Sequencing used peripheral blood mononuclear cells (PBMCs), obtained when the disease was refractory, from a patient treated with antithyroid drugs. The sequence was collected from a female donor with Graves disease. The chain's CDR3 is CATSSRRGGLNSGNTIYF. For the CDR3, the DNA is TGTGCCACCAGCTCCCGCCGGGGAGGTCTTAACTCTGGAAACACCATATATTTT.